The 28 T cell receptor beta chains below come from one sample, sequenced in a study of blood T cell repertoires in COVID-19. Sequencing was performed with immunoSEQ multiplex PCR; in TCRdb, only in-frame clones are kept and a portion is missing. Of 400,000 to 550,000 clones listed, 70% to 90% are singletons. The material sequenced was PBMCs or T cells enriched from blood (not recorded which). These receptors came from a woman between 18 and 29 years old with acute COVID-19.

The chain couples TRBV27 to TRBJ1-2; 9 bases are shared with TRBD1. After removal of 5 bases from V and 8 bases from J, the junction contained 9 bases not matched to a gene. Germline V CDR1 and CDR2: MNHEY, SMNVEV (reference sequence). The length of the CDR3 is 14 residues. CDR3 sequence (DNA): TGTGCCAGCAGTATCCGGACAGGGGTTAAGGGCTACACCTTC. Translating it yields CASSIRTGVKGYTF.

The chain has TRBV6-2 or TRBV6-3 and TRBJ2-7; D is possibly TRBD2 (5 bases). V was shortened by 4 bases and J by 7 bases, with 11 bases between the two germline ends. The V gene's germline CDR1 is MNHEY and CDR2 SVGEGT. The CDR3 length is 12 residues. Here the CDR3 reads CASSWSGGEQYF. The CDR3 DNA is TGTGCCAGCAGTTGGTCTGGCGGGGAGCAGTACTTC.

The chain couples TRBV6-2 or TRBV6-3 to TRBJ2-1, with D uncertain. V lost 0 bases and J 15 bases, leaving 18 bases between the germline ends. Germline CDR1 reads MNHEY; CDR2 reads SVGEGT. The length of the CDR3 is 14 residues. This CDR3 is CASSYSFLLPGGFF. As DNA, the CDR3 is TGTGCCAGCAGTTACTCTTTTTTGTTACCGGGTGGGTTCTTC.

This clone has only one observation. This rearrangement joins TRBV12-3 or TRBV12-4 to TRBJ2-2; D is undetermined. V was cut by 5 bases and J by 7 bases, with 8 bases left in between. The CDR3 has 12 residues. This CDR3 reads CASSPRDGELFF. The CDR3 DNA reads as TGTGCCAGCAGTCCACGAGACGGGGAGCTGTTTTTT.

This clone has only a few counts. The rearrangement links TRBV14 to TRBJ1-1, with 7 bases matching TRBD1. Germline CDR1 and CDR2: SGHDN and FVKESK. The V segment lost 1 base and the J segment 9 bases; nucleotides outside the gene matches: 11. The CDR3 totals 15 residues. The DNA of the CDR3 is TGTGCCAGCAGCCAAGCAAATCGAATGACAGGGAAAGCTTTCTTT. Translation: CASSQANRMTGKAFF.

The V gene is TRBV6-1, the J gene TRBJ2-7, with 8 bases matching TRBD1. Germline V gives CDR1 MNHNS, CDR2 SASEGT. V was pared by 1 base and J by 0 bases, with 5 bases of the junction left unmatched. CDR3 size: 16 residues. The CDR3 DNA reads as TGTGCCAGCAGTGAAGAGGGACAGGTGAGCTCCTACGAGCAGTACTTC. It codes for CASSEEGQVSSYEQYF.

This clone appeared a single time. The chain recombines TRBV28 with TRBJ1-5, with TRBD1 as a possible D gene (5 bases). Per the germline V gene, CDR1 is MDHEN and CDR2 is SYDVKM. The CDR3 totals 14 residues. V shed 8 bases and J shed 3 bases, with 14 bases lying between them. CDR3 in DNA: TGTGCCAGCTGTGGGGGAGGGAACAATCAGCCCCAGCATTTT. It is translated as CASCGGGNNQPQHF.

The gene calls are TRBV7-8 and TRBJ2-7, with 9 bases lining up with TRBD1. The CDR3 length is 14 residues. Germline-derived CDR1 and CDR2 are SGHVS and FQNEAQ. V lost 4 bases, J lost 2 bases, and 3 bases stayed unmatched. CDR3 bases: TGTGCCAGCAGCTCACAGGGGGCGGCCTACGAGCAGTACTTC. It is translated as CASSSQGAAYEQYF.

The chain couples TRBV5-6 to TRBJ1-2; no reliable D call. Germline CDR1 reads SGHDT; CDR2 reads YYEEEE. The CDR3 contains 17 residues. V was shortened by 0 bases and J by 3 bases, with 18 bases between the two germline ends. The CDR3 DNA reads TGTGCCAGCAGCTTGGTTGCGTGGGGAGAAGGGTACTATGGCTACACCTTC. Its translation is CASSLVAWGEGYYGYTF.

J is TRBJ1-6 and V is TRBV12-3 or TRBV12-4, with D hard to call. CDR3 length: 13 residues. V was trimmed by 3 bases and J by 8 bases, leaving 8 bases between them. The CDR3 protein is CASSFRTDSPLHF. In DNA, the CDR3 is TGTGCCAGCAGTTTTAGGACTGATTCACCCCTCCACTTT.

The rearrangement joins TRBV5-6 to TRBJ1-2; TRBD1 agrees at 7 bases. The length of the CDR3 is 13 residues. The V gene end was trimmed by 4 bases and the J gene end by 2 bases; junction bases not matched to a gene: 2. CDR1 and CDR2 from the germline V gene are SGHDT and YYEEEE. The CDR3 nucleotides read TGTGCCAGCAGCCCGACAGGGAACTATGGCTACACCTTC. Translating it yields CASSPTGNYGYTF.

The chain carries TRBV27 and TRBJ2-1; no clear D gene. CDR1 is MNHEY and CDR2 is SMNVEV in the germline V gene (reference sequence). The V gene lost 5 bases and the J gene lost 1 base, with 3 bases spanning the gap. CDR3 length: 12 residues. CDR3 sequence: CASSPSYNEQFF. CDR3 DNA: TGTGCCAGCAGTCCATCCTACAATGAGCAGTTCTTC.

The rearrangement uses TRBV4-2 and TRBJ1-2, with 9 bases aligning to TRBD1. In germline, CDR1 is LGHNA, CDR2 YNFKEQ. The CDR3 contains 17 residues. Trimming at V came to 0 bases and at J to 1 base, leaving 6 bases not matched to a gene. This CDR3 reads CASSQELWTGDNYGYTF. The CDR3, as DNA: TGTGCCAGCAGCCAAGAACTTTGGACAGGGGATAACTATGGCTACACCTTC.

The chain joins TRBV27 to TRBJ1-1; D perhaps matches TRBD1 (6 bases). The CDR3 is 15 amino acids. Germline values: CDR1 MNHEY, CDR2 SMNVEV (reference sequence). With 3 bases removed from V and 1 base from J, the gap between germline ends came to 12 bases. The CDR3 protein is CASSLAPDRNTEAFF. As DNA, the CDR3 is TGTGCCAGCAGTTTGGCCCCGGACAGGAACACTGAAGCTTTCTTT.

This clone has just one count. The V and J genes are TRBV29-1 and TRBJ1-1; 7 bases are shared with TRBD1. The CDR3 extends over 13 amino acids. The trim removed 5 bases at V and 5 bases at J, leaving 8 bases unmatched. Germline CDR1 reads SQVTM; CDR2 reads ANQGSEA. The CDR3 DNA reads TGCAGCGTTAAAGCGGGACAGTGGACTGAAGCTTTCTTT. Amino acids: CSVKAGQWTEAFF.

This clone was counted only a few times. CDR3 residues: CAWRGQGAGETQYF. CDR3 in DNA: TGTGCCTGGAGGGGACAGGGGGCCGGGGAGACCCAGTACTTC. This chain joins TRBV30 and TRBJ2-5; 12 nucleotides agree with TRBD1. Germline V gene data show CDR1 as GTSNPN and CDR2 as SVGIG (reference sequence). With V trimmed by 3 bases and J by 5 bases, 4 bases remained unmatched. The CDR3 consists of 14 residues.

The chain combines TRBV27 with TRBJ2-3, with 9 bases lining up with TRBD1. The V and J ends lost 4 bases and 5 bases, in that order; junction bases with no gene match: 4. Germline CDR1 is MNHEY and CDR2 is SMNVEV (reference sequence). There are 14 residues in the CDR3. The CDR3 sequence is CASSWTGVIDTQYF. In nucleotides, the CDR3 is TGTGCCAGCAGTTGGACAGGGGTGATAGATACGCAGTATTTT.

The chain carries TRBV11-3 and TRBJ2-1, with D possibly TRBD2 on 5 matching bases. Germline V gives CDR1 SGHNT, CDR2 YENEEA. With 2 bases removed from V and 1 base from J, the gap between germline ends came to 6 bases. The CDR3 is 14 residues long. The CDR3 DNA follows: TGTGCCAGCAGCTTACCGGGATCCTACAATGAGCAGTTCTTC. Protein sequence: CASSLPGSYNEQFF.

A note on this clone: The sample holds other DNA sequences that translate to the same CDR3. The chain has TRBV2 and TRBJ2-1; 7 bases map to TRBD2. Germline CDR1 and CDR2: SNHLY and FYNNEI. V trimming: 7 bases; J trimming: 7 bases; junction bases outside the gene matches: 1. CDR3 length equals 11 residues. The CDR3, as DNA: TGTGCCAGCAACGGGGGGAATGAGCAGTTCTTC. This codes for CASNGGNEQFF.

As to this clone: Different DNA sequences within this sample yield the same CDR3. The CDR3 bases are TGTGCCAGCAGTTTAGGAGGGTACGAGCAGTACTTC. It is translated as CASSLGGYEQYF. This chain connects TRBV28 to TRBJ2-7; D might be TRBD2 (6 bases). This CDR3 contains 12 residues. V was cut by 2 bases and J by 4 bases, with 6 bases left in between. Germline V CDR1 and CDR2: MDHEN, SYDVKM.

The J gene is TRBJ1-4, the V gene TRBV7-9, with 7 bases fitting TRBD1. The CDR3 extends over 13 amino acids. Germline V gives CDR1 SEHNR, CDR2 FQNEAQ (reference sequence). J lost 6 bases, V lost 8 bases, and 6 bases had no gene match. Written as DNA, the CDR3 is TGTGCCAGCCTCAGCAGGGGGGATGAAAAACTGTTTTTT. Protein sequence: CASLSRGDEKLFF.

V gene TRBV5-1 combines with J gene TRBJ2-1, with TRBD1 as a possible D gene (5 bases). Trimming shortened V by 7 bases and J by 6 bases, and 14 bases separated the two germline ends. Germline CDR1 is SGHRS and CDR2 is YFSETQ. The CDR3 totals 13 residues. The CDR3 sequence is CASGRAVSNEQFF. The CDR3 nucleotides read TGCGCCAGCGGCAGGGCTGTGAGCAATGAGCAGTTCTTC.

V and J are TRBV9 and TRBJ2-5, with a possible D match to TRBD1 (5 bases). V was clipped by 0 bases and J by 2 bases, with 8 bases between them. From germline, CDR1 is SGDLS and CDR2 YYNGEE. There are 14 residues in the CDR3. The CDR3, as DNA: TGTGCCAGCAGCGTAGAGGGGTTACAAGAGACCCAGTACTTC. Protein sequence: CASSVEGLQETQYF.

The chain couples TRBV14 to TRBJ2-6; D is unclear. The germline V gene has CDR1 SGHDN and CDR2 FVKESK. CDR3 size: 17 residues. V dropped 1 base and J dropped 0 bases, with 10 bases sitting between them. CDR3 in amino acids: CASSQGLLVSGANVLTF. The CDR3 DNA sequence: TGTGCCAGCAGCCAAGGACTGCTAGTCTCTGGGGCCAACGTCCTGACTTTC.

The chain uses TRBV7-8 and TRBJ2-7; TRBD2 agrees at 7 bases. The CDR3 sequence is 15 residues long. Germline CDR1 SGHVS, CDR2 FQNEAQ. V gave up 3 bases and J gave up 2 bases; unmatched junction bases: 7. CDR3 region: CASSLARDYPYEQYF. The CDR3 DNA follows: TGTGCCAGCAGCTTGGCACGGGACTACCCCTACGAGCAGTACTTC. The variable domain in full, with the rest retrieved from reference TRBV7-8 and TRBJ2-7, is GAGVSQSPRYKVAKRGQDVALRCDPISGHVSLFWYQQALGQGPEFLTYFQNEAQLDKSGLPSDRFFAERPEGSVSTLKIQRTQQEDSAVYLCASSLARDYPYEQYFGPGTRLTVT.

As DNA, the CDR3 is TGTGCCAGCAGCACCCTTAGACAGGGCTATGGCTACACCTTC. It yields the protein CASSTLRQGYGYTF. The J gene is TRBJ1-2, the V gene TRBV11-2; 7 bases map to TRBD1. The CDR3 sequence is 14 residues long. Per the germline V gene, CDR1 is SGHAT and CDR2 is FQNNGV. With 5 bases clipped from V and 4 bases from J, the junction kept 7 bases outside the gene matches.

V and J are TRBV18 and TRBJ1-6, with 10 bases aligning to TRBD1. The V segment lost 1 base and the J segment 8 bases; nucleotides outside the gene matches: 8. Germline values: CDR1 KGHSH, CDR2 LQKENI. The CDR3 consists of 17 residues. The chain's CDR3 is CASSPLDPDRGHSPLHF. The CDR3 bases are TGTGCCAGCTCACCACTAGATCCAGACAGGGGGCATTCACCCCTCCACTTT.

The chain joins TRBV15 to TRBJ1-3; D gene ambiguous. CDR3 length equals 14 residues. V was clipped by 1 base and J by 1 base, with 5 bases between them. The V gene's germline CDR1 is LNHNV and CDR2 YYDKDF (reference sequence). The CDR3 coding sequence is TGTGCCACCAGCAGAGGAGGGTCTGGAAACACCATATATTTT. Its protein product is CATSRGGSGNTIYF.